These 13 T cell receptor beta chains were all obtained from the same sample, sequenced in a study of cytomegalovirus exposure and HLA in healthy donors. The study ran its PCR with 60 Vbeta and 13 Jbeta primers. Using immunoSEQ multiplex PCR, the repertoire was profiled, and TCRdb retains in-frame clones only, with some absent. Of roughly 77,000 clones in the sample, about three quarters were seen once. Sequencing was carried out using PBMCs. Receptors originate from a man in his forties in good health and CMV-seronegative.

The CDR3 nucleotides are TGTGCCAGCAGCTTAGCGGGACTAGCCACAGATACGCAGTATTTT. It is translated as CASSLAGLATDTQYF. V gene TRBV7-9 combines with J gene TRBJ2-3; 9 nucleotides agree with TRBD2. The CDR3 runs 15 residues. Germline V gene data show CDR1 as SEHNR and CDR2 as FQNEAQ (reference sequence). V lost 0 bases to trimming and J lost 2 bases; unmatched junction nucleotides: 0.

This chain uses TRBV18 with TRBJ2-5; the D is unclear. This CDR3 has 15 residues. Looked up from germline, CDR1 is KGHSH and CDR2 is LQKENI. Between the trimmed V and J ends, which lost 0 bases and 4 bases, there was a span of 12 bases. The CDR3 is CASSPPGPPGETQYF. The CDR3 nucleotides read TGTGCCAGCTCACCACCGGGCCCTCCCGGAGAGACCCAGTACTTC.

This chain joins TRBV5-1 and TRBJ1-1, with 9 nucleotides matching TRBD1. The CDR3 totals 14 residues. V shed 3 bases and J 4 bases; nucleotides not matched to a gene: 4. In germline, CDR1 is SGHRS, CDR2 YFSETQ. CDR3 residues: CASSSQGAGTEAFF. The CDR3 region has the DNA TGCGCCAGCAGCTCACAGGGGGCAGGCACTGAAGCTTTCTTT. The whole variable domain, remainder taken from reference TRBV5-1 and TRBJ1-1, is KAGVTQTPRYLIKTRGQQVTLSCSPISGHRSVSWYQQTPGQGLQFLFEYFSETQRNKGNFPGRFSGRQFSNSRSEMNVSTLELGDSALYLCASSSQGAGTEAFFGQGTRLTVV.

J is TRBJ2-3 and V is TRBV5-4, with 9 nucleotides matching TRBD2. Per germline, CDR1 SGHNT and CDR2 YYREEE (reference sequence). After removal of 1 base from V and 6 bases from J, the junction contained 3 bases not matched to a gene. The CDR3 consists of 14 residues. The CDR3 DNA is TGTGCCAGCAGCTTGCCCCTAGCGGGGGATACGCAGTATTTT. Amino acids: CASSLPLAGDTQYF.

The chain has TRBV5-6 and TRBJ2-7; tentative D call: TRBD1 (5 bases). Germline-derived CDR1 and CDR2 are SGHDT and YYEEEE. The CDR3 spans 14 residues. Trimming cost V 4 bases and J 3 bases, with 14 bases left between them. CDR3 coding DNA: TGTGCCAGCAGCCCGGTAGGGGCCCACTACGAGCAGTACTTC. Protein: CASSPVGAHYEQYF.

The chain joins TRBV10-3 to TRBJ1-5; 8 bases line up with TRBD1. This CDR3 has 14 residues. The germline gives CDR1 ENHRY, CDR2 SYGVKD. J was trimmed by 4 bases and V by 7 bases; bases with no gene match: 6. In DNA, the CDR3 is TGTGCCATCAAAAAGACAGGGGATAATCAGCCCCAGCATTTT. Residues: CAIKKTGDNQPQHF.

This chain links TRBV28 with TRBJ2-7; TRBD1 is a possible D gene (5 bases). This CDR3 has 15 residues. Trimming removed 7 bases from V and 3 bases from J, with 19 bases in between. Germline lookup yields CDR1 MDHEN and CDR2 SYDVKM. In DNA, the CDR3 is TGTGCCAGCAACCAAGACAGAAGGGTATTCTACGAGCAGTACTTC. Encoded protein: CASNQDRRVFYEQYF. Full variable domain (outside the CDR3, taken from reference TRBV28 and TRBJ2-7): DVKVTQSSRYLVKRTGEKVFLECVQDMDHENMFWYRQDPGLGLRLIYFSYDVKMKEKGDIPEGYSVSREKKERFSLILESASTNQTSMYLCASNQDRRVFYEQYFGPGTRLTVT.

This chain uses TRBV27 with TRBJ2-3, with 11 bases aligning to TRBD2. V dropped 1 base and J dropped 6; count of bases not matched to a gene: 6. Germline V lookup: CDR1 MNHEY, CDR2 SMNVEV (reference sequence). The CDR3 spans 16 residues. The CDR3 sequence is CASSLLRASGRDTQYF. CDR3 in DNA: TGTGCCAGCAGTTTATTAAGGGCTAGCGGGAGGGATACGCAGTATTTT.

Turning to this clone: Sequence at one end of the junction differs from germline and may be a read error. This rearrangement joins TRBV7-9 to TRBJ1-2; 9 bases agree with TRBD1. This CDR3 is built from 11 residues. The V gene's germline CDR1 is SEHNR and CDR2 FQNEAQ (reference sequence). The CDR3 spells CASRSGTGSSF. The CDR3 nucleotides read TGTGCCAGCAGGTCCGGGACAGGGTCTTCATTC.

The chain carries TRBV29-1 and TRBJ1-1; possibly TRBD1 for D (5 bases). V was shortened by 0 bases and J by 13 bases, with 15 bases between the two germline ends. Germline-derived CDR1 and CDR2 are SQVTM and ANQGSEA. This CDR3 is built from 12 residues. Here the CDR3 reads CSVEEGPRGDFF. CDR3 sequence (DNA): TGCAGCGTTGAAGAAGGTCCGCGGGGGGATTTCTTT.

The V gene is TRBV5-1, the J gene TRBJ2-7; D is perhaps TRBD1 (6 bases). The CDR3 loop spans 13 amino acids. Looked up from germline, CDR1 is SGHRS and CDR2 is YFSETQ. V was clipped by 2 bases and J by 7 bases, with 13 bases between them. The CDR3 here is CASSFGQPGEQYF. The CDR3 nucleotides are TGCGCCAGCAGCTTCGGACAGCCGGGGGAGCAGTACTTC. The full variable domain, with the rest looked up from reference TRBV5-1 and TRBJ2-7, is KAGVTQTPRYLIKTRGQQVTLSCSPISGHRSVSWYQQTPGQGLQFLFEYFSETQRNKGNFPGRFSGRQFSNSRSEMNVSTLELGDSALYLCASSFGQPGEQYFGPGTRLTVT.

The V gene is TRBV7-3, the J gene TRBJ2-1, with 10 positions matching TRBD2. Germline values: CDR1 SGHTA, CDR2 FQGTGA. The CDR3 runs 17 residues. The V gene end was trimmed by 0 bases and the J gene end by 9 bases; junction bases not matched to a gene: 11. The CDR3 is CASSLTGLSGRASEQFF. The CDR3, as DNA: TGTGCCAGCAGCTTAACGGGTTTGAGCGGGAGGGCCAGTGAGCAGTTCTTC.

This chain uses TRBV15 with TRBJ2-7, with 11 bases aligning to TRBD1. The trim removed 0 bases at V and 4 bases at J, leaving 11 bases unmatched. Germline V CDR1 and CDR2: LNHNV, YYDKDF (reference sequence). The CDR3 length is 18 residues. Written as DNA, the CDR3 is TGTGCCACCAGCAGAGATAATCGCCGGACAGGGGGCGATTACGAGCAGTACTTC. Translating gives CATSRDNRRTGGDYEQYF.